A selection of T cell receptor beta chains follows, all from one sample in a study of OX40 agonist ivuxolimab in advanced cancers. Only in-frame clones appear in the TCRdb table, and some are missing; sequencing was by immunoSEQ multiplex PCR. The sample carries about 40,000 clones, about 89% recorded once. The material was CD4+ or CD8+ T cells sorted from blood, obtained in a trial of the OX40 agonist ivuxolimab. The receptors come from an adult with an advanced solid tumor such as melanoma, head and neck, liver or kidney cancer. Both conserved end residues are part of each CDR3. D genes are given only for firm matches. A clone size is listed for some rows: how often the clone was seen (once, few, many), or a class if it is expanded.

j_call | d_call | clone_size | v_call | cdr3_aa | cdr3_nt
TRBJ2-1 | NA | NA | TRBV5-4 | CASSLVGAIYNEQFF | TGTGCCAGCAGCTTGGTCGGGGCCATCTACAATGAGCAGTTCTTC
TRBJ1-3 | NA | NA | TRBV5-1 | CASSSPDSNTIYF | TGCGCCAGCAGCTCCCCAGACTCAAACACCATATATTTT
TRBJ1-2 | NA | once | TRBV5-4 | CALRGGRGGYTF | TGTGCCTTGCGAGGGGGGCGGGGTGGCTACACCTTC
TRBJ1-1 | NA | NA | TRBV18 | CASSPNPDTEAFF | TGTGCCAGCTCACCCAATCCGGACACTGAAGCTTTCTTT
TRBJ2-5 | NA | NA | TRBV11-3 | CASSYRDQETQYF | TGTGCCAGCAGCTACCGGGACCAAGAGACCCAGTACTTC
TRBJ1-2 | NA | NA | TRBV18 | CASSPDQVYGYTF | TGTGCCAGCTCACCTGACCAAGTCTATGGCTACACCTTC
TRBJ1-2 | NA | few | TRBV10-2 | CASSEGFYYGYTF | TGCGCCAGCAGTGAAGGTTTTTACTATGGCTACACCTTC
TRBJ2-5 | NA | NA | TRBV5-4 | CASSPRRAETQYF | TGTGCCAGCAGCCCTCGCAGGGCCGAGACCCAGTACTTC
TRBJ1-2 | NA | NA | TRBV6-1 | CASSGSRVSYGYTF | TGTGCCAGCAGTGGGTCCCGGGTCTCGTATGGCTACACCTTC
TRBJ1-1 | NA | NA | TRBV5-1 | CASRTGPEAFF | TGCGCCAGCAGAACAGGGCCTGAAGCTTTCTTT
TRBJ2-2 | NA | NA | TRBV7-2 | CASSPYTGELFF | TGTGCCAGCAGCCCGTACACCGGGGAGCTGTTTTTT
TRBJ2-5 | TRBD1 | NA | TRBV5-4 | CASSPGGTGVETQYF | TGTGCCAGCAGCCCGGGGGGGACAGGGGTCGAGACCCAGTACTTC
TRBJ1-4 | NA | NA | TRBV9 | CASSVGRRSDEKLFF | TGTGCCAGCAGCGTAGGTCGCAGAAGCGATGAAAAACTGTTTTTT
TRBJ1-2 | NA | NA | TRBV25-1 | CASSWGGEGYGYTF | TGTGCCAGCAGTTGGGGGGGAGAGGGCTATGGCTACACCTTC
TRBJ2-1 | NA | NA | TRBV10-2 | CASRPGAFSYNEQFF | TGCGCCAGCAGGCCCGGAGCCTTCTCCTACAATGAGCAGTTCTTC
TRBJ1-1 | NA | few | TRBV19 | CASRPQGGTEAFF | TGTGCCAGTAGACCACAGGGTGGCACTGAAGCTTTCTTT
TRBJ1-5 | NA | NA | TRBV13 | CASSLGARNQPQHF | TGTGCCAGCAGCTTAGGTGCCCGCAATCAGCCCCAGCATTTT
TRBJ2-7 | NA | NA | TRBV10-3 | CATQAAYEQYF | TGTGCCACCCAGGCGGCCTACGAGCAGTACTTC
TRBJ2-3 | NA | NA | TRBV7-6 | CASSLFGDTDTQYF | TGTGCCAGCAGCTTATTTGGGGACACAGATACGCAGTATTTT
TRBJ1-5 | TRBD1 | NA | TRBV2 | CASSGQGAGQPQHF | TGTGCCAGCAGTGGACAGGGGGCAGGTCAGCCCCAGCATTTT
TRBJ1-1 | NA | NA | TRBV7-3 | CASSPRVGVATEAFF | TGTGCCAGCAGCCCGCGTGTCGGGGTGGCCACTGAAGCTTTCTTT
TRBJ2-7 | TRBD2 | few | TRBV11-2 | CASSPGLVGRRPYEQYF | TGTGCCAGCAGCCCGGGACTAGTGGGGCGCCGTCCCTACGAGCAGTACTTC
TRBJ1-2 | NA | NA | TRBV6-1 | CASMRNYGYTF | TGTGCCAGCATGCGAAACTATGGCTACACCTTC
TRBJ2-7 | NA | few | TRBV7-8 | CASSLEGLEQYF | TGTGCCAGCAGCTTAGAGGGGCTCGAGCAGTACTTC
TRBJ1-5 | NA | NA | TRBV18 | CASSPNALSNQPQHF | TGTGCCAGCTCACCAAACGCGTTGAGCAATCAGCCCCAGCATTTT
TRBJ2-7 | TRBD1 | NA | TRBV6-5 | CASSYRTGFIHEQYF | TGTGCCAGCAGTTACCGGACAGGGTTCATTCACGAGCAGTACTTC
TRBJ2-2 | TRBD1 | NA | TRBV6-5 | CASSTGTANTGELFF | TGTGCCAGCAGTACCGGGACAGCGAACACCGGGGAGCTGTTTTTT
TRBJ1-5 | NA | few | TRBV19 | CADGVPGSQPQHF | TGTGCTGACGGAGTTCCAGGTTCGCAGCCCCAGCATTTT
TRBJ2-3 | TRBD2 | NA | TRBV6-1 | CASSRPGGAADTQYF | TGTGCCAGCAGTCGACCCGGGGGGGCGGCGGATACGCAGTATTTT
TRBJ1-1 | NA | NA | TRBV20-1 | CSVAGTGEAFF | TGCAGTGTCGCGGGGACGGGTGAAGCTTTCTTT
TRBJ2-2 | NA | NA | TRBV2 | CASSEAGRPSGELFF | TGTGCCAGCAGTGAAGCTGGGAGGCCCTCCGGGGAGCTGTTTTTT
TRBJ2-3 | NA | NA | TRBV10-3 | CAIQAEGGPDTQYF | TGTGCCATCCAAGCGGAGGGGGGACCAGATACGCAGTATTTT